One and the same sample provided the 16 T cell receptor beta chains below, sequenced in a study of CD8+ T cells in alopecia areata. Reverse transcribed after extraction, RNA yielded cDNA as the sequencing template. The table came from immunoSEQ multiplex PCR; TCRdb's copy has only in-frame clones and leaves some out. Counted here are 150,000 or so clones, about three fifths occurring once; the ten biggest clones make up 4.8%. The sample consisted of CD4+ T cells sorted from blood. The receptors originated from a human donor in good health.

The chain links TRBV4-1 to TRBJ2-5, with D unclear. Germline CDR1 reads MGHRA; CDR2 reads YSYEKL. The CDR3 runs 15 residues. The ends were cut back, 0 bases at V and 1 base at J, with 9 bases in the middle. DNA for the CDR3: TGCGCCAGCAGCCAAGATACAACAACCCAAGAGACCCAGTACTTC. It yields the protein CASSQDTTTQETQYF.

The rearrangement joins TRBV7-9 to TRBJ2-3, with 11 bases matching TRBD2. The germline CDR1 and CDR2 sequences are SEHNR and FQNEAQ (reference sequence). The CDR3 runs to 19 residues. V shed 4 bases and J 2 bases; nucleotides not matched to a gene: 14. CDR3 bases: TGTGCCAGCAGCTCCAGACTAGCGGGATTTCCCCCCCTCACAGATACGCAGTATTTT. This encodes CASSSRLAGFPPLTDTQYF. The full variable domain, rest sourced from reference TRBV7-9 and TRBJ2-3, is DTGVSQNPRHKITKRGQNVTFRCDPISEHNRLYWYRQTLGQGPEFLTYFQNEAQLEKSRLLSDRFSAERPKGSFSTLEIQRTEQGDSAMYLCASSSRLAGFPPLTDTQYFGPGTRLTVL.

The chain carries TRBV2 and TRBJ2-7; D is possibly TRBD2 (6 bases). Germline assignment: CDR1 SNHLY and CDR2 FYNNEI. The CDR3 is 14 residues long. V lost 11 bases to trimming and J lost 1 base, with 18 bases between them. DNA for the CDR3: TGTGCCGGGGGGATCTCGACAGTTTCCTACGAGCAGTACTTC. It specifies CAGGISTVSYEQYF.

This clone showed up just a few times. The rearrangement joins TRBV4-2 to TRBJ2-1; 7 nucleotides align to TRBD2. The V gene end was trimmed by 0 bases and the J gene end by 7 bases; junction bases not matched to a gene: 12. There are 17 residues in the CDR3. Germline values: CDR1 LGHNA, CDR2 YNFKEQ. The CDR3 nucleotides read TGTGCCAGCAGCCAAGATCTTCGGGGGAGGGCAGCGAATGAGCAGTTCTTC. Translation gives CASSQDLRGRAANEQFF.

The chain employs TRBV30 and TRBJ2-1; no definite D call. This CDR3 is 11 amino acids long. The V end was cut by 2 bases, the J end by 8 bases, with 7 bases between. CDR1 and CDR2 (germline): GTSNPN, SVGIG (reference sequence). The CDR3 region is CAWSTHDEQFF. CDR3 bases: TGTGCCTGGAGTACTCACGATGAGCAGTTCTTC. The whole variable domain, remainder taken from reference TRBV30 and TRBJ2-1, is SQTIHQWPATLVQPVGSPLSLECTVEGTSNPNLYWYRQAAGRGLQLLFYSVGIGQISSEVPQNLSASRPQDRQFILSSKKLLLSDSGFYLCAWSTHDEQFFGPGTRLTVL.

This clone was seen more than once but under ten times. The CDR3 nucleotides read TGTGCCAGCAGTCTGGGGGGGGCGGAATATGGCTACACCTTC. Protein: CASSLGGAEYGYTF. The rearrangement joins TRBV6-1 to TRBJ1-2, with a weak D call TRBD1 (6 bases). Germline assignment: CDR1 MNHNS and CDR2 SASEGT. The V end was cut by 5 bases, the J end by 5 bases, with 15 bases between. This CDR3 is built from 14 residues.

This chain connects TRBV28 to TRBJ1-2; 7 positions agree with TRBD1. V lost 6 bases and J lost 4; bases outside the gene matches: 5. The V gene's germline CDR1 is MDHEN and CDR2 SYDVKM. The CDR3 length is 13 residues. Written as DNA, the CDR3 is TGTGCCAGCAGCCCGGGACAGATCTATGGCTACACCTTC. Its protein product is CASSPGQIYGYTF.

This chain links TRBV7-3 with TRBJ2-7, with D possibly being TRBD1 or TRBD2 (6 bases each). The CDR3 contains 13 residues. Germline lookup yields CDR1 SGHTA and CDR2 FQGTGA. The ends were cut back, 4 bases at V and 7 bases at J, with 14 bases in the middle. The CDR3 coding sequence is TGTGCCAGCAGCTCGGGGGCCAGGGCGGAGCAGTACTTC. Its protein is CASSSGARAEQYF.

This clone has more than one count but fewer than ten. The CDR3 nucleotides are TGCGCCAGCAGCCCAAGAACTCGACAGGGTGGGGAGACCCAGTACTTC. Its translation is CASSPRTRQGGETQYF. V and J are TRBV4-1 and TRBJ2-5; 7 bases are shared with TRBD1. In germline, CDR1 is MGHRA, CDR2 YSYEKL. The CDR3 is 16 amino acids. Losses at the gene ends were 4 bases for V and 5 bases for J; bases not matched to a gene: 13.

This chain links TRBV5-1 with TRBJ1-1, with D uncertain. V lost 4 bases and J 3 bases, leaving 13 bases between the germline ends. CDR1 and CDR2 from the germline V gene are SGHRS and YFSETQ. The length of the CDR3 is 14 residues. DNA of the CDR3: TGCGCCAGCAGCCCCCGCGTGGGCTACACTGAAGCTTTCTTT. Its protein product is CASSPRVGYTEAFF.

The V gene is TRBV10-3, the J gene TRBJ1-1; possibly TRBD1 for D (6 bases). The CDR3 is made up of 13 amino acids. Germline assignment: CDR1 ENHRY and CDR2 SYGVKD. V dropped 4 bases and J dropped 7 bases, with 13 bases sitting between them. CDR3 amino acids: CAISVGGGDEAFF. CDR3 in DNA: TGTGCCATCAGTGTAGGGGGAGGGGATGAAGCTTTCTTT.

The chain is built from TRBV7-2 and TRBJ2-4, with D perhaps matching TRBD2 (6 bases). Germline assignment: CDR1 SGHTA and CDR2 FQGNSA. V lost 0 bases, J lost 0 bases, and 9 bases lay in between. The CDR3 runs 16 residues. This CDR3 reads CASSLAGGLAKNIQYF. CDR3 in DNA: TGTGCCAGCAGCTTAGCCGGGGGACTAGCCAAAAACATTCAGTACTTC.

The V and J genes are TRBV6-5 and TRBJ2-1; D call uncertain. V lost 5 bases and J lost 8, with 16 bases in between. CDR1 is MNHEY and CDR2 is SVGAGI in the germline V gene. The CDR3 length is 14 residues. Written as DNA, the CDR3 is TGTGCCAGCAGTGCACTCCCAAGGTGGTATGAGCAGTTCTTC. Its protein product is CASSALPRWYEQFF.

J is TRBJ1-2 and V is TRBV6-1; TRBD1 is a possible D gene (5 bases). Germline-derived CDR1 and CDR2 are MNHNS and SASEGT. The CDR3 contains 15 residues. Trimming shortened V by 1 base and J by 1 base, and 10 bases separated the two germline ends. CDR3 sequence reads: CASSEEAGFNYGYTF. The CDR3 bases are TGTGCCAGCAGTGAAGAAGCAGGGTTTAACTATGGCTACACCTTC.

The chain employs TRBV18 and TRBJ2-6; 13 bases fit TRBD2. J was trimmed by 0 bases and V by 0 bases; bases with no gene match: 2. The CDR3 is made up of 19 amino acids. CDR1 KGHSH and CDR2 LQKENI come from the germline V gene. CDR3 bases: TGTGCCAGCTCACCACCGGGACTAGCGGGAAACTCTGGGGCCAACGTCCTGACTTTC. This translates into CASSPPGLAGNSGANVLTF.

The genes are TRBV29-1 and TRBJ2-5; TRBD2 aligns across 8 bases. J was trimmed by 5 bases and V by 7 bases; bases with no gene match: 9. Germline CDR1 and CDR2: SQVTM and ANQGSEA. The CDR3 is 13 amino acids. This CDR3 reads CSAREGWQETQYF. In nucleotides, the CDR3 is TGCAGCGCACGGGAGGGCTGGCAGGAGACCCAGTACTTC.